Shown below are 5 T cell receptor beta chains from a single sample sequenced in a study of T-cell reconstitution after alpha-beta-depleted transplantation in children. The TCRbeta library incorporated unique molecular identifiers. MiXCR was run by TCRdb on the PCR reads, yielding one entry per CDR3 protein. Of approximately 500,000 distinct CDR3 sequences listed, 27% are singletons. The source material was PBMCs, sampled before TCRalphabeta/CD19-depleted stem cell transplant. Receptors originate from a boy in the first two years of life with Wiskott-Aldrich syndrome, due to receive a stem cell transplant.

This clonotype has more than one count but fewer than ten. J is TRBJ2-1 and V is TRBV10-3, with 7 bases that match TRBD1. Germline loops: CDR1 ENHRY, CDR2 SYGVKD. The ends lost 6 bases at V and 4 bases at J; junction bases unmatched: 9. This CDR3 contains 15 residues. The CDR3 region is CAISSTGDRYNEQFF. CDR3 coding DNA: TGTGCCATCAGCTCAACAGGGGATAGATACAATGAGCAGTTCTTC.

The sample holds a few counts of this clonotype. The chain uses TRBV5-1 and TRBJ2-2; no definite D call. The CDR3 has 14 residues. Germline V CDR1 and CDR2: SGHRS, YFSETQ. Trimming pared 0 bases from V and 2 bases from J, leaving 5 bases between. CDR3 in amino acids: CASSLELNTGELFF. The CDR3 DNA reads as TGCGCCAGCAGCTTGGAACTTAACACCGGGGAGCTGTTTTTT. The full variable domain, with the rest looked up from reference TRBV5-1 and TRBJ2-2, is KAGVTQTPRYLIKTRGQQVTLSCSPISGHRSVSWYQQTPGQGLQFLFEYFSETQRNKGNFPGRFSGRQFSNSRSEMNVSTLELGDSALYLCASSLELNTGELFFGEGSRLTVL.

In this sample, this clonotype turned up a few times. This rearrangement joins TRBV6-1 to TRBJ2-7; D remains unclear. CDR3 size: 14 residues. With 5 bases removed from V and 3 bases from J, the gap between germline ends came to 14 bases. Germline V lookup: CDR1 MNHNS, CDR2 SASEGT. CDR3 bases: TGTGCCAGCAGTCGATTGCACAACCACTACGAGCAGTACTTC. This encodes CASSRLHNHYEQYF.

The rearrangement uses TRBV5-1 and TRBJ2-1; the D gene is possibly TRBD2 (5 bases). The CDR3 runs to 14 residues. CDR1 and CDR2 (germline): SGHRS, YFSETQ. V gave up 4 bases and J gave up 6 bases, with 14 bases separating them. CDR3 protein: CASSPSLGSNEQFF. In DNA, the CDR3 is TGCGCCAGCAGCCCGTCACTAGGATCCAATGAGCAGTTCTTC.

This clonotype was counted only a few times. The J gene is TRBJ2-2, the V gene TRBV3-1; weak D call: TRBD2 (6 bases). The CDR3 has 15 residues. Per germline, CDR1 LGHDT and CDR2 YNNKEL (reference sequence). Between the trimmed V and J ends, which lost 6 bases and 5 bases, there was a span of 16 bases. The chain's CDR3 is CASRPTGVSTGELFF. The DNA of the CDR3 is TGTGCCAGCAGGCCTACGGGAGTTTCTACCGGGGAGCTGTTTTTT.